Included here is one T cell receptor (beta chain) sequence, with context. These data belong to a study of liver allograft versus peripheral blood T cells. About the research overall: Repertoires of T cell receptors in transplanted livers were compared with recipients' peripheral blood repertoires.

Using its own MiXCR run on the reads, TCRdb lists one record per CDR3 protein. This sample has over 10,000 distinct CDR3 sequences, with 18% found just once. The CDR3 is 16 residues long. CDR1 SGHTA and CDR2 FQGTGA come from the germline V gene. V lost 5 bases, J lost 0 bases, and 14 bases lay in between. The chain links TRBV7-3 to TRBJ2-1, with D perhaps TRBD2 (5 bases). This clonotype was obtained from a human patient who had a liver transplant. Some T cells may arise from the graft donor. The CDR3 region has the DNA TGTGCCAGCAGCCCGGCTAGCCGGGGCTCCTACAATGAGCAGTTCTTC. Translated: CASSPASRGSYNEQFF.